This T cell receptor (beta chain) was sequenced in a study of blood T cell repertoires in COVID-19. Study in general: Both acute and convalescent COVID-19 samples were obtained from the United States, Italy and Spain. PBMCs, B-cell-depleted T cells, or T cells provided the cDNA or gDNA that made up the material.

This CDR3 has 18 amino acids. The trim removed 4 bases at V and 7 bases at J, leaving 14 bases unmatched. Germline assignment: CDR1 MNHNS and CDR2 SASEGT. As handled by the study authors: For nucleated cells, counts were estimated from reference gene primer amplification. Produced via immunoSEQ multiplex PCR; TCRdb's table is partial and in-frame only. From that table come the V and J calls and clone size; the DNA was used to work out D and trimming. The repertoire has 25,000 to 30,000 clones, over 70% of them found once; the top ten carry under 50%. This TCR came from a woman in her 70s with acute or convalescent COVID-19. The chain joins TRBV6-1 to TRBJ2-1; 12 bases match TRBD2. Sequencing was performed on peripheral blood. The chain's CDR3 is CASSGSLSLAGGGNEQFF. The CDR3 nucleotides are TGTGCCAGCAGTGGTTCCCTCAGCCTAGCGGGAGGGGGGAATGAGCAGTTCTTC.